Following are 26 T cell receptor beta chains from one sample sequenced in a study of T cells in Graves' hyperthyroidism and ophthalmopathy. Researchers amplified the TCR beta CDR3 regions from RNA transcripts. First-round RT-PCR targeting the TCR CDR3 was performed with the HTBI primer set. TCRdb redid the calling of the multiplex PCR reads with MiXCR, one entry per CDR3 protein. The table has under 300,000 distinct CDR3 sequences, 13% seen once. Sequences were obtained from blood. Receptors originate from a woman in her 30s with Graves' hyperthyroidism that later progressed to Graves' ophthalmopathy.

This clonotype came up many times. This chain links TRBV12-3 or TRBV12-4 with TRBJ1-2; 8 nucleotides line up with TRBD1. The V segment lost 2 bases and the J segment 2 bases; nucleotides outside the gene matches: 4. This CDR3 spans 15 amino acids. CDR3 region: CASSLSRQGNYGYTF. CDR3 coding DNA: TGTGCCAGCAGTTTAAGTAGACAGGGGAACTATGGCTACACCTTC.

The gene calls are TRBV25-1 and TRBJ1-1; D is possibly TRBD1 (5 bases). Trimming removed 7 bases from V and 1 base from J, with 10 bases in between. The CDR3 totals 13 residues. Germline CDR1 MGHDK, CDR2 SYGVNS. The CDR3 spells CASTYTGNTEAFF. The CDR3 DNA follows: TGTGCCAGCACATACACAGGGAACACTGAAGCTTTCTTT.

This clonotype has at least ten counts. The chain has TRBV7-9 and TRBJ2-1, with 9 bases aligning to TRBD2. This CDR3 spans 17 amino acids. The germline CDR1 and CDR2 sequences are SEHNR and FQNEAQ (reference sequence). Trimming took 0 bases from V and 6 from J; bases not matched to a gene: 9. The CDR3 region has the DNA TGTGCCAGCAGCTTAGCGAGGGCTAGCGGGAAGGGCAATGAGCAGTTCTTC. Its protein product is CASSLARASGKGNEQFF.

This clonotype was recorded many times. This chain joins TRBV12-3 or TRBV12-4 and TRBJ2-1; D is unresolved. V gave up 4 bases and J gave up 8 bases, with 9 bases separating them. The CDR3 is 12 residues long. DNA of the CDR3: TGTGCCAGCAGTTCCCAGGCCTATGAGCAGTTCTTC. Protein: CASSSQAYEQFF.

This clonotype was detected ten times or more. This chain links TRBV6-5 with TRBJ2-7, with TRBD1 as a possible D gene (6 bases). This CDR3 comprises 14 residues. The V end lost 2 bases, the J end lost 2 bases, and 10 bases lay between the germline ends. CDR1 is MNHEY and CDR2 is SVGAGI in the germline V gene. The chain's CDR3 is CASSYETGAYEQYF. Here the CDR3 DNA reads TGTGCCAGCAGTTACGAGACAGGAGCCTACGAGCAGTACTTC.

The sample holds many counts of this clonotype. The J gene is TRBJ2-2, the V gene TRBV11-1; D gene uncertain. The V gene's germline CDR1 is SGHAT and CDR2 FQDESV (reference sequence). The ends were cut back, 0 bases at V and 0 bases at J, with 8 bases in the middle. The CDR3 has 16 amino acids. CDR3 coding DNA: TGTGCCAGCAGCTTAGCCAGGACCGCGAACACCGGGGAGCTGTTTTTT. This sequence encodes CASSLARTANTGELFF.

This clonotype was found once. This may be a read error: a much more frequent sequence differs by one nucleotide. This chain uses TRBV4-1 with TRBJ2-7; a possible D gene is TRBD2 (6 bases). The V gene's germline CDR1 is MGHRA and CDR2 YSYEKL. This CDR3 has 14 residues. V lost 3 bases and J 5 bases, leaving 14 bases between the germline ends. The CDR3 here is CASSQTSLADEQYF. CDR3 in DNA: TGCGCCAGCAGCCAGACTTCCTTAGCGGACGAGCAGTACTTC.

The chain is built from TRBV7-9 and TRBJ2-3, with 8 bases identical to TRBD2. Germline V gene lookup returns CDR1 SEHNR and CDR2 FQNEAQ (reference sequence). The ends lost 2 bases at V and 6 bases at J; junction bases unmatched: 19. The CDR3 covers 19 residues. CDR3 sequence reads: CASSLRGESQREHGDTQYF. The CDR3 nucleotides are TGTGCCAGCAGCTTAAGGGGGGAGTCCCAGCGGGAGCATGGCGATACGCAGTATTTT.

The sample holds many counts of this clonotype. V gene TRBV20-1 combines with J gene TRBJ2-3; a possible D gene is TRBD2 (7 bases). The CDR3 contains 15 residues. Germline loops: CDR1 DFQATT, CDR2 SNEGSKA (reference sequence). V lost 2 bases to trimming and J lost 5 bases, with 17 bases between them. The CDR3 DNA reads TGCAGTGCTAGATCCGCTAGCGGAGGGGGAGATACGCAGTATTTT. Translating gives CSARSASGGGDTQYF.

This clonotype has at least ten counts. V is TRBV20-1 and J is TRBJ1-5; D is unclear. The CDR3 has 13 residues. V was trimmed by 0 bases and J by 11 bases, leaving 14 bases between them. From germline, CDR1 is DFQATT and CDR2 SNEGSKA (reference sequence). CDR3 residues: CSARDDTGTSQHF. The DNA for the CDR3 is TGCAGTGCTAGAGATGATACGGGCACGTCCCAGCATTTT.

The rearrangement joins TRBV12-3 or TRBV12-4 to TRBJ2-1; unclear D gene. Trimming took 6 bases from V and 2 from J, leaving 11 bases between them. This CDR3 contains 14 residues. The CDR3 DNA sequence: TGTGCCAGCAGAACAACGACACCCTACAATGAGCAGTTCTTC. It encodes CASRTTTPYNEQFF.

This clonotype was seen at least ten times. The V call is TRBV11-2, the J call TRBJ2-7, with a weak D call TRBD2 (6 bases). Germline V gene lookup returns CDR1 SGHAT and CDR2 FQNNGV. The CDR3 runs 14 residues. V lost 5 bases and J lost 3, with 14 bases in between. The CDR3 coding sequence is TGTGCCAGCAGCAACCCCCTCGGGGGCTACGAGCAGTACTTC. It translates to CASSNPLGGYEQYF.

CDR3 in DNA: TGTGCCAGCAGGCATCGGACAGGAGCCTACGAGCAGTACTTC. Amino acids: CASRHRTGAYEQYF. The chain links TRBV28 to TRBJ2-7, with TRBD1 identical over 7 bases. This CDR3 spans 14 amino acids. V dropped 6 bases and J dropped 2; count of bases not matched to a gene: 7. Germline CDR1 and CDR2: MDHEN and SYDVKM. Variable domain in full (rest from reference TRBV28 and TRBJ2-7): DVKVTQSSRYLVKRTGEKVFLECVQDMDHENMFWYRQDPGLGLRLIYFSYDVKMKEKGDIPEGYSVSREKKERFSLILESASTNQTSMYLCASRHRTGAYEQYFGPGTRLTVT.

This clonotype was seen a handful of times. V usage is TRBV12-5 and J usage is TRBJ2-7; the D gene is possibly TRBD2 (5 bases). The CDR3 runs to 15 residues. V was shortened by 1 base and J by 5 bases, with 15 bases between the two germline ends. Germline CDR1 LGHNT, CDR2 FRNRAP. CDR3 sequence reads: CASGLGGPGEDEQYF. The DNA for the CDR3 is TGTGCTAGTGGTTTGGGCGGGCCGGGTGAGGACGAGCAGTACTTC.

This chain links TRBV27 with TRBJ2-6; the D gene is possibly TRBD1 (5 bases). The CDR3 loop spans 15 amino acids. V lost 5 bases, J lost 2 bases, and 10 bases lay in between. Germline V gene sequence: CDR1 MNHEY, CDR2 SMNVEV (reference sequence). This chain's CDR3 is CASSSRAAGANVLTF. CDR3 DNA sequence: TGTGCCAGCAGTAGCAGGGCTGCTGGGGCCAACGTCCTGACTTTC.

This clonotype was counted ten times or more. The V call is TRBV18, the J call TRBJ2-7; 7 nucleotides match TRBD1. Germline V CDR1 and CDR2: KGHSH, LQKENI. Unmatched junction bases numbered 8, after V lost 5 bases and J lost 4 bases. This CDR3 comprises 14 residues. CDR3 amino acids: CASSGSAGGYEQYF. The CDR3 coding sequence is TGTGCCAGCTCAGGGTCGGCAGGGGGATACGAGCAGTACTTC.

This clonotype was detected many times. The chain combines TRBV7-6 with TRBJ2-2; TRBD1 matches 7 bases. The CDR3 runs 13 residues. From germline, CDR1 is SGHVS and CDR2 FNYEAQ. V was pared by 5 bases and J by 6 bases, with 3 bases of the junction left unmatched. The CDR3 here is CASSPQGAGELFF. As DNA, the CDR3 is TGTGCCAGCAGCCCCCAGGGGGCCGGGGAGCTGTTTTTT.

The sample holds many counts of this clonotype. The chain employs TRBV12-5 and TRBJ2-1; D uncertain. CDR1 and CDR2 from the germline V gene are LGHNT and FRNRAP. V lost 0 bases to trimming and J lost 7 bases, with 4 bases between them. The CDR3 totals 12 residues. This chain's CDR3 is CASGLVSNEQFF. CDR3 in DNA: TGTGCTAGTGGTTTGGTCTCAAATGAGCAGTTCTTC.

V usage is TRBV18 and J usage is TRBJ2-1; 7 positions agree with TRBD1. The CDR3 spans 21 residues. V gave up 6 bases and J gave up 5 bases; unmatched junction bases: 28. CDR1 and CDR2 (germline): KGHSH, LQKENI. In DNA form, the CDR3 reads TGTGCCAGCTCGCCCCTCGGACAGCCCTCCACCACAAAAGGGGGCCACAATGAGCAGTTCTTC. It yields the protein CASSPLGQPSTTKGGHNEQFF.

In its sample, this clonotype was seen many times. The V and J genes are TRBV12-3 or TRBV12-4 and TRBJ1-4; the D is unclear. The CDR3 runs 15 residues. Trimming left V 5 bases short and J 8 bases short, with 18 bases between. For the CDR3, the DNA is TGTGCCAGCAGTCCCCCCTCCGGTGAGAGGGAAAAACTGTTTTTT. Translating gives CASSPPSGEREKLFF.

The chain uses TRBV5-1 and TRBJ2-2; no clear D. The CDR3 loop spans 13 amino acids. The V gene's germline CDR1 is SGHRS and CDR2 YFSETQ. V was shortened by 3 bases and J by 3 bases, with 6 bases between the two germline ends. In DNA form, the CDR3 reads TGCGCCAGCAGCTACGACGACACCGGGGAGCTGTTTTTT. It translates to CASSYDDTGELFF.

Concerning this clonotype itself: This may come from a read error, since a much larger clone is one base off. This chain connects TRBV6-1 to TRBJ2-1, with 16 bases matching TRBD2. Losses at the gene ends were 6 bases for V and 13 bases for J; bases not matched to a gene: 12. The length of the CDR3 is 16 residues. The germline V gene has CDR1 MNHNS and CDR2 SASEGT. The DNA for the CDR3 is TGTGCCAGCAGCCCGGGACTAGCGGGAGGGGCCGGGACCCAGTTCTTC. It encodes CASSPGLAGGAGTQFF.

This clonotype has ten or more counts. The rearrangement links TRBV6-5 to TRBJ1-5; D is uncertain. Germline-derived CDR1 and CDR2 are MNHEY and SVGAGI. This CDR3 region has 13 residues. V lost 2 bases and J lost 4, with 6 bases in between. CDR3 sequence reads: CASSYRVNQPQHF. The DNA for the CDR3 is TGTGCCAGCAGTTACAGGGTTAATCAGCCCCAGCATTTT.

This clonotype appeared a few times. The chain carries TRBV6-4 and TRBJ1-4; D remains ambiguous. V lost 6 bases and J lost 7, with 12 bases in between. The CDR3 is 13 amino acids. Germline lookup yields CDR1 MRHNA and CDR2 SNTAGT. The CDR3 nucleotides are TGTGCCAGCAGCCCCTGGCCCGGTGAAAAACTGTTTTTT. Protein: CASSPWPGEKLFF.

This clonotype occurred many times. V is TRBV7-9 and J is TRBJ2-3, with no clear D. This CDR3 has 14 residues. Germline CDR1 is SEHNR and CDR2 is FQNEAQ (reference sequence). The V end was cut by 3 bases, the J end by 6 bases, with 13 bases between. CDR3 residues: CASSFIPMEDTQYF. DNA for the CDR3: TGTGCCAGCAGCTTTATCCCGATGGAGGATACGCAGTATTTT. Full variable domain (remainder filled in from reference TRBV7-9 and TRBJ2-3): DTGVSQNPRHKITKRGQNVTFRCDPISEHNRLYWYRQTLGQGPEFLTYFQNEAQLEKSRLLSDRFSAERPKGSFSTLEIQRTEQGDSAMYLCASSFIPMEDTQYFGPGTRLTVL.

The gene calls are TRBV25-1 and TRBJ2-1; TRBD2 might be the D (5 bases). The CDR3 runs 16 residues. Germline CDR1 MGHDK, CDR2 SYGVNS. V lost 2 bases and J 3 bases, leaving 14 bases between the germline ends. CDR3 residues: CASSEGRGKGYNEQFF. The CDR3, as DNA: TGTGCCAGCAGTGAAGGAAGAGGGAAGGGCTACAATGAGCAGTTCTTC.